The 5 T cell receptor beta chains below were found in one sample sequenced in a study of T cell responses to AZD1222 COVID-19 vaccine. The assay was immunoSEQ multiplex PCR, and TCRdb's table has in-frame clones only and misses some. Here the sample spans 130,000 to 150,000 clones, about 90% being singletons. The sample in question was peripheral blood, obtained on day 0 of AZD1222 vaccination. The source of these receptors is an adult in good health.

This chain connects TRBV14 to TRBJ2-1; tentative D call: TRBD2 (6 bases). CDR1 SGHDN and CDR2 FVKESK come from the germline V gene. The CDR3 spans 14 residues. Trimming took off 3 bases at V and 3 bases at J, with 9 bases between the two ends. The CDR3 loop is CASSQPAGYNEQFF. CDR3 nucleotides: TGTGCCAGCAGCCAGCCAGCGGGCTACAATGAGCAGTTCTTC. The full variable domain, its missing parts supplied by reference TRBV14 and TRBJ2-1, is EAGVTQFPSHSVIEKGQTVTLRCDPISGHDNLYWYRRVMGKEIKFLLHFVKESKQDESGMPNNRFLAERTGGTYSTLKVQPAELEDSGVYFCASSQPAGYNEQFFGPGTRLTVL.

The chain couples TRBV7-9 to TRBJ2-7, with 11 positions matching TRBD2. Germline values: CDR1 SEHNR, CDR2 FQNEAQ (reference sequence). CDR3 length: 15 amino acids. V was clipped by 4 bases and J by 7 bases; unmatched bases: 9. This CDR3 is CASSSGLADLREQYF. Here the CDR3 DNA reads TGTGCCAGCAGCTCGGGACTAGCGGACCTGAGGGAGCAGTACTTC. The full variable domain, its missing parts supplied by reference TRBV7-9 and TRBJ2-7, is DTGVSQNPRHKITKRGQNVTFRCDPISEHNRLYWYRQTLGQGPEFLTYFQNEAQLEKSRLLSDRFSAERPKGSFSTLEIQRTEQGDSAMYLCASSSGLADLREQYFGPGTRLTVT.

This rearrangement joins TRBV7-8 to TRBJ2-7; D is unresolved. The CDR3 has 11 residues. From germline, CDR1 is SGHVS and CDR2 FQNEAQ. Trimming stripped 5 bases from V and 0 bases from J, with 2 bases between. CDR3: CASSNSYEQYF. Here the CDR3 DNA reads TGTGCCAGCAGCAACTCCTACGAGCAGTACTTC.

V usage is TRBV5-4 and J usage is TRBJ2-3; D may be TRBD1 or TRBD2 (7 bases each). This CDR3 spans 14 amino acids. The V gene lost 4 bases and the J gene lost 4 bases, with 13 bases spanning the gap. In germline, CDR1 is SGHNT, CDR2 YYREEE (reference sequence). The CDR3 protein is CASSPGGGSDTQYF. The CDR3 DNA sequence: TGTGCCAGCAGCCCAGGGGGGGGGTCAGATACGCAGTATTTT.

This clone was seen just once. This CDR3 reads CASSYSTSGSYEQYF. The CDR3 DNA reads TGTGCCAGCAGTTATTCTACTAGCGGGAGCTACGAGCAGTACTTC. V usage is TRBV6-6 and J usage is TRBJ2-7, with TRBD2 matching 11 bases. V lost 3 bases and J lost 3; bases outside the gene matches: 4. The CDR3 is 15 amino acids. CDR1 and CDR2 from the germline V gene are MNHNY and SVGAGI (reference sequence).